Listed here are 15 T cell receptor beta chains from one sample, sequenced in a study of blood T cell repertoires in COVID-19. Measured with immunoSEQ multiplex PCR; TCRdb has only the in-frame clones, and not every one. The sample holds about 90,000 clones, 90% seen once. Sequences were obtained from peripheral blood. These receptors all come from a man aged 50-60 years with acute or convalescent COVID-19.

V usage is TRBV5-1 and J usage is TRBJ1-1, with D possibly matching TRBD1 (6 bases). CDR3 size: 14 residues. The V gene lost 0 bases and the J gene lost 3 bases, with 9 bases spanning the gap. CDR1 and CDR2 from the germline V gene are SGHRS and YFSETQ. CDR3 coding DNA: TGCGCCAGCAGCTTGGGCAGGGGAGACACTGAAGCTTTCTTT. Translating gives CASSLGRGDTEAFF.

As DNA, the CDR3 is TGTGCCTGGAGTCAGGGACTAGCATCAGGGGAGACCCAGTACTTC. Its protein is CAWSQGLASGETQYF. The V call is TRBV30, the J call TRBJ2-5; 9 bases agree with TRBD2. The V gene end was trimmed by 2 bases and the J gene end by 5 bases; junction bases not matched to a gene: 9. The CDR3 covers 15 residues. Germline V gene data show CDR1 as GTSNPN and CDR2 as SVGIG (reference sequence).

The chain carries TRBV30 and TRBJ2-1; the match to TRBD2 covers 8 bases. The V gene's germline CDR1 is GTSNPN and CDR2 SVGIG (reference sequence). After removal of 2 bases from V and 2 bases from J, the junction contained 5 bases not matched to a gene. There are 15 residues in the CDR3. The CDR3: CAWSLTSGAYNEQFF. The CDR3 DNA sequence: TGTGCCTGGAGTCTCACTAGCGGCGCCTACAATGAGCAGTTCTTC. Variable domain in full (rest from reference TRBV30 and TRBJ2-1): SQTIHQWPATLVQPVGSPLSLECTVEGTSNPNLYWYRQAAGRGLQLLFYSVGIGQISSEVPQNLSASRPQDRQFILSSKKLLLSDSGFYLCAWSLTSGAYNEQFFGPGTRLTVL.

CDR3 coding DNA: TGCGCCAGCAGTGCCTCCCCAGCTAGGGCTGGAGGGGAGCAGTACTTC. Its translation is CASSASPARAGGEQYF. This sequence joins TRBV10-1 and TRBJ2-7, with a possible D match to TRBD2 (6 bases). The CDR3 covers 16 residues. The germline V and J ends were trimmed by 4 bases and 7 bases, with 23 bases remaining between them. Germline V gives CDR1 WNHNN, CDR2 SYGVQD (reference sequence).

The J gene is TRBJ2-5, the V gene TRBV5-4; maybe TRBD1 (6 bases). V was shortened by 0 bases and J by 5 bases, with 14 bases between the two germline ends. Germline values: CDR1 SGHNT, CDR2 YYREEE (reference sequence). The CDR3 has 15 amino acids. The CDR3 loop reads CASSLAGRGEETQYF. In DNA, the CDR3 is TGTGCCAGCAGCTTGGCCGGCAGGGGCGAGGAGACCCAGTACTTC.

The chain combines TRBV5-1 with TRBJ2-1, with TRBD2 matching over 8 bases. Per germline, CDR1 SGHRS and CDR2 YFSETQ. This CDR3 is built from 16 residues. V dropped 0 bases and J dropped 2; count of bases not matched to a gene: 4. The CDR3 nucleotides are TGCGCCAGCAGCTTGGGTCATAGCGGGACCTACAATGAGCAGTTCTTC. Translated: CASSLGHSGTYNEQFF.

The chain carries TRBV24-1 and TRBJ2-2; 9 nucleotides line up with TRBD1. CDR3 length equals 16 residues. V lost 3 bases, J lost 7 bases, and 8 bases stayed unmatched. Germline V gives CDR1 KGHDR, CDR2 SFDVKD. The CDR3 DNA reads TGTGCCACCAGTGATACCGGGACAGGGTTCCACGGGGAGCTGTTTTTT. The encoded protein is CATSDTGTGFHGELFF.

The chain joins TRBV5-5 to TRBJ2-7, with 11 nucleotides matching TRBD2. V was pared by 2 bases and J by 2 bases, with 3 bases of the junction left unmatched. Germline loops: CDR1 SGHKS, CDR2 YYEKEE (reference sequence). The CDR3 covers 15 residues. CDR3 DNA sequence: TGTGCCAGCAGCTTAACTAGCGGGGGAACCTACGAGCAGTACTTC. This translates into CASSLTSGGTYEQYF.

The chain is built from TRBV2 and TRBJ2-5; D is perhaps TRBD1 (5 bases). The germline V gene encodes CDR1 SNHLY and CDR2 FYNNEI. V was trimmed by 5 bases and J by 1 base, leaving 17 bases between them. This CDR3 is built from 16 residues. The CDR3 here is CASSSRQRHGQETQYF. For the CDR3, the DNA is TGTGCCAGCAGTTCTAGACAGCGACACGGCCAAGAGACCCAGTACTTC.

The rearrangement links TRBV5-1 to TRBJ2-3, with D tentatively TRBD1 (7 bases). Germline CDR1 is SGHRS and CDR2 is YFSETQ. The CDR3 has 17 amino acids. V lost 6 bases and J 3 bases, leaving 23 bases between the germline ends. CDR3 coding DNA: TGCGCCAGCACGCCCCGAGGAGGGGCCAGGGGGACAGATACGCAGTATTTT. It yields the protein CASTPRGGARGTDTQYF.

The chain uses TRBV29-1 and TRBJ1-2; TRBD1 matches at 10 bases. The CDR3 has 12 residues. Per germline, CDR1 SQVTM and CDR2 ANQGSEA. J gave up 8 bases and V 6 bases, and 6 bases lay outside the gene matches. The CDR3 DNA reads as TGCAGCGTAGGGACAGGGGAAGCGGGCTACACCTTC. Encoded protein: CSVGTGEAGYTF.

This sequence joins TRBV6-5 and TRBJ1-4; possibly TRBD1 for D (5 bases). Deletions cut 4 bases from V and 8 bases from J, with 20 bases between. CDR3 length equals 16 residues. Germline-derived CDR1 and CDR2 are MNHEY and SVGAGI. The CDR3 sequence is CASSWGEEGAGEKLFF. The DNA for the CDR3 is TGTGCCAGCAGTTGGGGGGAGGAAGGAGCGGGGGAAAAACTGTTTTTT.

The V gene is TRBV10-3, the J gene TRBJ1-1; 7 bases line up with TRBD1. The CDR3 contains 13 residues. With 9 bases clipped from V and 5 bases from J, the junction kept 9 bases outside the gene matches. The germline CDR1 and CDR2 sequences are ENHRY and SYGVKD. CDR3 nucleotides: TGTGCCATAACAGGGGACGGAGTAACTGAAGCTTTCTTT. This sequence encodes CAITGDGVTEAFF.

The chain links TRBV7-9 to TRBJ2-1, with TRBD2 matching 12 bases. Germline CDR1 and CDR2: SEHNR and FQNEAQ (reference sequence). V was clipped by 4 bases and J by 9 bases; unmatched bases: 16. CDR3 length: 18 amino acids. CDR3 residues: CASSSTKLAGGPSIEQFF. In nucleotides, the CDR3 is TGTGCCAGCAGCTCAACCAAACTAGCGGGAGGTCCCTCCATTGAGCAGTTCTTC. Combining the CDR3 with reference TRBV7-9 and TRBJ2-1 gives the whole variable domain DTGVSQNPRHKITKRGQNVTFRCDPISEHNRLYWYRQTLGQGPEFLTYFQNEAQLEKSRLLSDRFSAERPKGSFSTLEIQRTEQGDSAMYLCASSSTKLAGGPSIEQFFGPGTRLTVL.

CDR3 protein: CSVRVAKNIQYF. CDR3 in DNA: TGCAGCGTTCGGGTGGCCAAAAACATTCAGTACTTC. The V gene is TRBV29-1, the J gene TRBJ2-4; D not resolved. Per the germline V gene, CDR1 is SQVTM and CDR2 is ANQGSEA. V lost 5 bases, J lost 1 base, and 6 bases lay in between. The CDR3 length is 12 residues.